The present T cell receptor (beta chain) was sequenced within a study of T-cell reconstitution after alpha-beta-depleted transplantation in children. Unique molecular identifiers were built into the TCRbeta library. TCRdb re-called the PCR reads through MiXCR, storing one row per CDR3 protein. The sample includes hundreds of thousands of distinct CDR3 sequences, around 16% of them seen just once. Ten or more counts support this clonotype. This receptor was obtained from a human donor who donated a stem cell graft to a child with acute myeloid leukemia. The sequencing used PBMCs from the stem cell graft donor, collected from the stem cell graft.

The CDR3 reads CASSATRNTGTQYF. DNA for the CDR3: TGTGCCAGCAGCGCAACCAGAAATACCGGGACCCAGTACTTC. The chain combines TRBV7-3 with TRBJ2-5; D is undetermined. Trimming shortened V by 5 bases and J by 7 bases, and 17 bases separated the two germline ends. This CDR3 is 14 amino acids long. Germline V gene sequence: CDR1 SGHTA, CDR2 FQGTGA.